Sequencing of this T cell receptor beta chain was carried out in a study of blood T cell repertoires in COVID-19. Study summary: The samples span acute and convalescent COVID-19 from the United States, Italy and Spain.

V shed 6 bases, J shed 5 bases, and the junction held 5 bases outside the gene matches. The CDR3 length is 13 residues. Per germline, CDR1 MGHDK and CDR2 SYGVNS. Original data processing: Reference gene primer amplification gave nucleated cell count estimates. Generated by immunoSEQ multiplex PCR, the TCRdb table keeps only in-frame clones and is missing some. That table furnishes V, J and clone size, whereas the DNA furnished D and trimming. The table includes more than 80,000 clones, around 85% detected once. The sample was peripheral blood. The genes are TRBV25-1 and TRBJ2-3; 7 bases agree with TRBD1. The receptor comes from a woman at least 80 years old with COVID-19, enrolled during active disease. The CDR3 DNA reads as TGTGCCAGCAGAGACAGGGCCGGAGATACGCAGTATTTT. Residues: CASRDRAGDTQYF.